These 8 T cell receptor beta chains were all obtained from the same sample, sequenced in a study of T-cell memory formation after mild COVID-19. Via MiXCR, TCRdb re-called the 5' RACE reads, giving one row per CDR3 protein. The top ten hold roughly 21% of the sample, which has 400,000 to 450,000 distinct CDR3 sequences, about a sixth seen once. What was sequenced was PBMCs or a T cell subset sorted from them (not recorded which). The receptors here all came from a man between 18 and 29 years old who had mild COVID-19 (a few samples of this study predate the infection). Cell type and time point are not known.

This clonotype was counted between two and nine times. The chain joins TRBV6-5 to TRBJ1-4; TRBD1 is a possible D gene (5 bases). Germline V gene lookup returns CDR1 MNHEY and CDR2 SVGAGI. The germline V and J ends were trimmed by 1 base and 7 bases, with 16 bases remaining between them. This CDR3 is 16 amino acids long. In DNA form, the CDR3 reads TGTGCCAGCAGTTACTTCGGGGGAGAGCGGCCTGAAAAACTGTTTTTT. Translation gives CASSYFGGERPEKLFF.

The CDR3 DNA reads as TGTGCCAGCAGCTTAGGCCAAGGGGCCGCCTACGAGCAGTACTTC. Translating gives CASSLGQGAAYEQYF. The chain recombines TRBV7-2 with TRBJ2-7; TRBD1 might be the D (5 bases). V lost 1 base to trimming and J lost 2 bases, with 12 bases between them. The CDR3 runs 15 residues. The germline V gene has CDR1 SGHTA and CDR2 FQGNSA.

The chain recombines TRBV6-2 or TRBV6-3 with TRBJ1-1; the D gene is possibly TRBD1 (5 bases). The length of the CDR3 is 14 residues. CDR1 and CDR2 (germline): MNHEY, SVGEGT. The ends were cut back, 6 bases at V and 0 bases at J, with 11 bases in the middle. The CDR3 loop reads CASRMTDMNTEAFF. In DNA form, the CDR3 reads TGTGCCAGCAGGATGACGGACATGAACACTGAAGCTTTCTTT.

The chain uses TRBV27 and TRBJ1-2; D ambiguous. Trimming pared 5 bases from V and 0 bases from J, leaving 10 bases between. CDR3 length: 14 residues. Germline-derived CDR1 and CDR2 are MNHEY and SMNVEV (reference sequence). Here the CDR3 reads CASSGAGANYGYTF. CDR3 DNA: TGTGCCAGCAGTGGCGCAGGAGCTAACTATGGCTACACCTTC.

The V and J genes are TRBV30 and TRBJ1-6; no clear D. Per germline, CDR1 GTSNPN and CDR2 SVGIG (reference sequence). V was clipped by 5 bases and J by 7 bases, with 15 bases between them. This CDR3 spans 14 amino acids. The CDR3 bases are TGTGCCTGGGGCTGGCGGGCCGGCAATTCACCCCTCCACTTT. As protein: CAWGWRAGNSPLHF.

This clonotype was counted only a few times. The chain is built from TRBV28 and TRBJ1-4; 7 nucleotides agree with TRBD1. The germline gives CDR1 MDHEN, CDR2 SYDVKM. The CDR3 is made up of 13 amino acids. V trimming: 6 bases; J trimming: 4 bases; junction bases outside the gene matches: 2. The CDR3 DNA reads TGTGCCAGCAGGAACAGGGGTAATGAAAAACTGTTTTTT. Translation: CASRNRGNEKLFF. Looking up the rest from reference TRBV28 and TRBJ1-4 gives the full variable domain: DVKVTQSSRYLVKRTGEKVFLECVQDMDHENMFWYRQDPGLGLRLIYFSYDVKMKEKGDIPEGYSVSREKKERFSLILESASTNQTSMYLCASRNRGNEKLFFGSGTQLSVL.

The V gene is TRBV2, the J gene TRBJ2-5; weak D call: TRBD2 (5 bases). The ends were cut back, 8 bases at V and 2 bases at J, with 9 bases in the middle. There are 12 residues in the CDR3. The germline gives CDR1 SNHLY, CDR2 FYNNEI. The CDR3 protein is CASGRRQETQYF. The CDR3 nucleotides are TGTGCCAGCGGGAGAAGGCAAGAGACCCAGTACTTC.

V is TRBV6-1 and J is TRBJ1-5; TRBD1 might be the D (5 bases). CDR1 MNHNS and CDR2 SASEGT come from the germline V gene. V was cut by 8 bases and J by 7 bases, with 15 bases left in between. This CDR3 has 13 amino acids. CDR3 nucleotide sequence: TGTGCCAGCGGGGACGGGGGTCGGCAGCCCCAGCATTTT. As protein: CASGDGGRQPQHF.